The 21 T cell receptor beta chains reported below all come from one sample, sequenced in a study of blood T cell repertoires in COVID-19. Sequencing was performed with immunoSEQ multiplex PCR; in TCRdb, only in-frame clones are kept and a portion is missing. The sample includes fewer than 300,000 clones, less than 85% of them seen just once. The sequencing input was peripheral blood. The origin of the receptors is a woman aged 18-35 years with acute or convalescent COVID-19.

The chain joins TRBV7-2 to TRBJ2-7; D is unclear. Germline CDR1 is SGHTA and CDR2 is FQGNSA. The CDR3 runs 12 residues. The V and J ends lost 6 bases and 3 bases respectively, with 9 bases between them. CDR3 residues: CASSTPGYEQYF. The DNA of the CDR3 is TGTGCCAGCAGTACACCGGGCTACGAGCAGTACTTC.

The chain uses TRBV7-2 and TRBJ2-7, with 8 bases that match TRBD1. CDR1 and CDR2 (germline): SGHTA, FQGNSA. The CDR3 spans 16 residues. J was trimmed by 0 bases and V by 5 bases; bases with no gene match: 9. The CDR3 coding sequence is TGTGCCAGCAGCCCGAGACAGGGGCATAGCTCCTACGAGCAGTACTTC. Its translation: CASSPRQGHSSYEQYF.

V and J are TRBV29-1 and TRBJ2-4, with 9 bases aligning to TRBD1. Germline V gives CDR1 SQVTM, CDR2 ANQGSEA. This CDR3 region has 15 residues. The V segment lost 1 base and the J segment 15 bases; nucleotides outside the gene matches: 16. This chain's CDR3 is CSVEGRGQGTRSLYF. The CDR3 region has the DNA TGCAGCGTTGAAGGTCGCGGACAGGGGACACGGTCGTTGTACTTC.

The V gene is TRBV27, the J gene TRBJ2-3; D not certain. The germline CDR1 and CDR2 sequences are MNHEY and SMNVEV (reference sequence). Trimming cost V 8 bases and J 0 bases, with 6 bases left between them. This CDR3 is built from 12 residues. CDR3 residues: CASATSTDTQYF. CDR3 DNA sequence: TGTGCCAGCGCGACTAGCACAGATACGCAGTATTTT.

This clone came up a few times. This chain connects TRBV9 to TRBJ2-3; 10 bases match TRBD2. The germline gives CDR1 SGDLS, CDR2 YYNGEE. The CDR3 loop spans 18 amino acids. V lost 4 bases and J lost 5; bases outside the gene matches: 16. For the CDR3, the DNA is TGTGCCAGCAGCACACACGCTAGCGGGAGAGGGGGCCAAGATACGCAGTATTTT. It is translated as CASSTHASGRGGQDTQYF.

CDR3 nucleotides: TGTGCCAGCTCACCGGACCGGCGGGAGCAAGAGACCCAGTACTTC. Translated: CASSPDRREQETQYF. V usage is TRBV18 and J usage is TRBJ2-5, with 7 bases that match TRBD2. After removal of 3 bases from V and 2 bases from J, the junction contained 6 bases not matched to a gene. The germline CDR1 and CDR2 sequences are KGHSH and LQKENI. The CDR3 covers 15 residues.

The chain joins TRBV7-2 to TRBJ2-2; TRBD2 matches at 14 bases. Germline trimming cut 3 bases from V and 4 bases from J; bases unmatched to any gene: 7. CDR3 length: 18 amino acids. Germline V CDR1 and CDR2: SGHTA, FQGNSA. CDR3 DNA sequence: TGTGCCAGCAGCTTCGGGACTAGCGGGAGATATGTCACCGGGGAGCTGTTTTTT. The encoded protein is CASSFGTSGRYVTGELFF.

The genes are TRBV21-1 and TRBJ2-2; no DNA check was done on the table's D call, TRBD1. TRBV21-1 is a pseudogene segment. This CDR3 is 17 amino acids long. The CDR3 protein is CASSKGTGPANTGELFF. In DNA form, the CDR3 reads TGTGCCAGCAGCAAAGGGACAGGCCCGGCGAACACCGGGGAGCTGTTTTTT.

The chain is built from TRBV18 and TRBJ1-2, with 7 bases lining up with TRBD1. Germline V gene sequence: CDR1 KGHSH, CDR2 LQKENI. This CDR3 has 15 amino acids. V shed 0 bases, J shed 3 bases, and the junction held 4 bases outside the gene matches. CDR3 sequence: CASSPPGQEYYGYTF. CDR3 nucleotides: TGTGCCAGCTCACCACCTGGACAGGAATACTATGGCTACACCTTC.

The chain employs TRBV7-9 and TRBJ1-2; D gene uncertain. CDR1 SEHNR and CDR2 FQNEAQ come from the germline V gene (reference sequence). The ends were cut back, 1 base at V and 4 bases at J, with 13 bases in the middle. The CDR3 spans 15 residues. The CDR3 sequence is CASSLESWQIYGYTF. CDR3 DNA sequence: TGTGCCAGCAGCTTAGAGTCTTGGCAGATCTATGGCTACACCTTC.

This chain links TRBV5-1 with TRBJ2-1; 7 nucleotides agree with TRBD1. The germline V gene encodes CDR1 SGHRS and CDR2 YFSETQ. The CDR3 sequence is 15 residues long. With V trimmed by 0 bases and J by 3 bases, 3 bases remained unmatched. CDR3 protein: CASSLEGQFYNEQFF. The CDR3 nucleotides read TGCGCCAGCAGCTTGGAGGGACAGTTCTACAATGAGCAGTTCTTC.

The chain employs TRBV30 and TRBJ2-3; perhaps TRBD2 as D (7 bases). The V end was cut by 5 bases, the J end by 3 bases, with 15 bases between. Germline V gives CDR1 GTSNPN, CDR2 SVGIG (reference sequence). This CDR3 is 14 amino acids long. The CDR3 sequence is CAWAFRGGTDTQYF. The DNA for the CDR3 is TGTGCCTGGGCTTTTAGGGGGGGTACAGATACGCAGTATTTT.

The chain links TRBV5-1 to TRBJ2-5, with 10 bases lining up with TRBD2. The CDR3 totals 14 residues. V was pared by 1 base and J by 5 bases, with 2 bases of the junction left unmatched. Per germline, CDR1 SGHRS and CDR2 YFSETQ. The CDR3 DNA reads TGCGCCAGCAGCTTGACTAGCGGGACTGAGACCCAGTACTTC. Translated, it gives CASSLTSGTETQYF.

V usage is TRBV7-6 and J usage is TRBJ2-2, with D perhaps TRBD1 (5 bases). The ends were cut back, 4 bases at V and 4 bases at J, with 13 bases in the middle. This CDR3 contains 15 residues. Germline CDR1 and CDR2: SGHVS and FNYEAQ. This chain's CDR3 is CASSSMGPATGELFF. DNA of the CDR3: TGTGCCAGCAGCTCTATGGGGCCAGCCACCGGGGAGCTGTTTTTT.

The CDR3 sequence: CASTAGDIFTDTQYF. CDR3 nucleotide sequence: TGTGCCAGTACCGCAGGGGATATTTTCACAGATACGCAGTATTTT. The rearrangement uses TRBV19 and TRBJ2-3; D might be TRBD1 (6 bases). Trimming took 7 bases from V and 2 from J, leaving 16 bases between them. Germline assignment: CDR1 LNHDA and CDR2 SQIVND (reference sequence). The CDR3 is 15 amino acids.

The V call is TRBV11-3, the J call TRBJ2-1, with D maybe TRBD2 (6 bases). This CDR3 region has 16 residues. The ends were cut back, 4 bases at V and 10 bases at J, with 23 bases in the middle. In germline, CDR1 is SGHNT, CDR2 YENEEA. Here the CDR3 reads CASSSGAGPPDPEQFF. CDR3 nucleotide sequence: TGTGCCAGCAGCTCTGGTGCGGGACCCCCCGATCCGGAGCAGTTCTTC.

A single count supports this clone. The chain uses TRBV28 and TRBJ1-2; 9 bases agree with TRBD1. There are 13 residues in the CDR3. V shed 8 bases, J shed 3 bases, and the junction held 4 bases outside the gene matches. Germline lookup yields CDR1 MDHEN and CDR2 SYDVKM. The DNA for the CDR3 is TGTGCCAGCGAACAGGGGGCCCACTATGGCTACACCTTC. Translation: CASEQGAHYGYTF.

The chain combines TRBV3-1 (or the pseudogene TRBV3-2) with TRBJ2-3; no clear D. With 0 bases removed from V and 6 bases from J, the gap between germline ends came to 10 bases. The CDR3 totals 14 residues. Germline CDR1 and CDR2: LGHDT and YNNKEL (reference sequence). The CDR3 DNA follows: TGTGCCAGCAGCCAAGACCTAGATGCCGATACGCAGTATTTT. It translates to CASSQDLDADTQYF.

This rearrangement joins TRBV9 to TRBJ2-7, with a tentative D call TRBD2 (6 bases). Trimming took off 0 bases at V and 3 bases at J, with 10 bases between the two ends. The CDR3 runs to 14 residues. The germline gives CDR1 SGDLS, CDR2 YYNGEE. The CDR3 bases are TGTGCCAGCAGCGTAGGCGGGACGAACTACGAGCAGTACTTC. It encodes CASSVGGTNYEQYF.

The chain is built from TRBV5-4 and TRBJ2-7, with 7 positions matching TRBD1. The junction had 5 bases not matched to a gene; V was cut back by 2 bases and J by 3 bases. The CDR3 consists of 14 residues. Germline assignment: CDR1 SGHNT and CDR2 YYREEE (reference sequence). Here the CDR3 reads CASSFGQGDYEQYF. The CDR3, as DNA: TGTGCCAGCAGCTTCGGTCAGGGGGACTACGAGCAGTACTTC. The whole variable domain, remainder taken from reference TRBV5-4 and TRBJ2-7, is ETGVTQSPTHLIKTRGQQVTLRCSSQSGHNTVSWYQQALGQGPQFIFQYYREEENGRGNFPPRFSGLQFPNYSSELNVNALELDDSALYLCASSFGQGDYEQYFGPGTRLTVT.

The chain uses TRBV7-3 and TRBJ2-5; D may be TRBD1 (5 bases). The V and J ends lost 1 base and 6 bases respectively, with 12 bases between them. This CDR3 has 14 amino acids. Germline V gene sequence: CDR1 SGHTA, CDR2 FQGTGA. CDR3 loop: CASSLNRGSQTQYF. The CDR3 DNA sequence: TGTGCCAGCAGCTTAAATAGGGGCAGCCAGACCCAGTACTTC.